What follows are 28 T cell receptor beta chains derived from one specimen sequenced in a study of T-cell reconstitution after alpha-beta-depleted transplantation in children. Unique molecular identifiers featured in how the TCRbeta library was prepared. Via MiXCR, TCRdb re-called the PCR reads, giving one row per CDR3 protein. The sample includes roughly 74,000 distinct CDR3 sequences, 15% to 20% of them seen just once. The input for sequencing was PBMCs, mostly from graft donor cells, taken 360 days after TCRalphabeta/CD19-depleted stem cell transplant. The receptors stem from a male patient aged 2-10 years who had a stem cell transplant for acute lymphoblastic leukemia, so the T cells may come from the graft donor.

The CDR3 loop reads CAWRWTGSKETQYF. The CDR3 DNA follows: TGTGCCTGGAGGTGGACAGGGTCAAAAGAGACCCAGTACTTC. This chain links TRBV30 with TRBJ2-5; 8 bases fit TRBD1. Germline CDR1 reads GTSNPN; CDR2 reads SVGIG (reference sequence). This CDR3 has 14 residues. The ends lost 3 bases at V and 3 bases at J; junction bases unmatched: 6.

This chain uses TRBV7-8 with TRBJ2-3; 7 nucleotides match TRBD2. V dropped 3 bases and J dropped 0; count of bases not matched to a gene: 12. The CDR3 is made up of 18 amino acids. Germline CDR1 SGHVS, CDR2 FQNEAQ. As DNA, the CDR3 is TGTGCCAGCAGCTTGAGAGCGGGACCGATCCCTAGCACAGATACGCAGTATTTT. It yields the protein CASSLRAGPIPSTDTQYF.

The gene calls are TRBV10-2 and TRBJ2-5, with 7 bases fitting TRBD2. V shed 4 bases, J shed 5 bases, and the junction held 10 bases outside the gene matches. This CDR3 has 15 amino acids. Germline values: CDR1 WSHSY, CDR2 SAAADI. The CDR3 reads CASSGTRGQVETQYF. The CDR3 coding sequence is TGCGCCAGCAGTGGGACTAGGGGCCAAGTCGAGACCCAGTACTTC.

The sample holds a few counts of this clonotype. The chain employs TRBV12-3 or TRBV12-4 and TRBJ2-1; 13 bases agree with TRBD2. V lost 9 bases, J lost 4 bases, and 15 bases stayed unmatched. The CDR3 sequence is 18 residues long. The CDR3 protein is CASYRQWTSGSPYNEQFF. CDR3 in DNA: TGTGCCAGTTATAGACAGTGGACTAGCGGGAGCCCGTACAATGAGCAGTTCTTC.

This clonotype occurred a few times. The chain recombines TRBV24-1 with TRBJ2-5; D is possibly TRBD2 (6 bases). Germline-derived CDR1 and CDR2 are KGHDR and SFDVKD. The length of the CDR3 is 14 residues. The V gene lost 5 bases and the J gene lost 5 bases, with 14 bases spanning the gap. As DNA, the CDR3 is TGTGCCACCAGTGGGGCGGGGATGGGGGAGACCCAGTACTTC. This translates into CATSGAGMGETQYF.

This clonotype has a handful of counts. The chain joins TRBV4-2 to TRBJ1-6; D gene uncertain. Trimming removed 0 bases from V and 5 bases from J, with 17 bases in between. CDR1 is LGHNA, CDR2 YNFKEQ, per germline. The CDR3 has 18 residues. The CDR3 region has the DNA TGTGCCAGCAGCCAAGATGGTGAAGGCGCCGCTAATAATTCACCCCTCCACTTT. The encoded protein is CASSQDGEGAANNSPLHF.

This clonotype was counted a few times. The rearrangement uses TRBV11-2 and TRBJ2-5; 9 bases agree with TRBD2. CDR1 is SGHAT, CDR2 FQNNGV, per germline. The CDR3 length is 16 residues. Unmatched junction bases numbered 5, after V lost 1 base and J lost 2 bases. CDR3 DNA sequence: TGTGCCAGCAGCTTAGGCCGACTAGCGGCTCAAGAGACCCAGTACTTC. Translated: CASSLGRLAAQETQYF.

Only a few counts were recorded for this clonotype. The chain couples TRBV20-1 to TRBJ2-3, with 10 bases fitting TRBD1. This CDR3 has 14 amino acids. Germline V lookup: CDR1 DFQATT, CDR2 SNEGSKA (reference sequence). V lost 7 bases, J lost 2 bases, and 6 bases stayed unmatched. CDR3 DNA: TGCAGTGTTCCGGGACAGGGGTTCACAGATACGCAGTATTTT. It specifies CSVPGQGFTDTQYF.

This clonotype was found a few times. The chain carries TRBV11-2 and TRBJ2-1; 9 bases align to TRBD2. Germline CDR1 reads SGHAT; CDR2 reads FQNNGV. With V trimmed by 5 bases and J by 2 bases, 7 bases remained unmatched. The CDR3 sequence is 16 residues long. CDR3 in amino acids: CASSLHSGSAYNEQFF. The CDR3, as DNA: TGTGCCAGCAGCCTCCATAGCGGGAGTGCCTACAATGAGCAGTTCTTC.

This clonotype was detected only a few times. The rearrangement joins TRBV15 to TRBJ2-2, with D unclear. The germline CDR1 and CDR2 sequences are LNHNV and YYDKDF (reference sequence). The CDR3 contains 13 residues. Trimming pared 1 base from V and 2 bases from J, leaving 2 bases between. The DNA of the CDR3 is TGTGCCACCAGCAGAGTTAACACCGGGGAGCTGTTTTTT. Its translation is CATSRVNTGELFF.

This clonotype was seen ten or more times. This chain links TRBV5-1 with TRBJ2-5; 15 nucleotides match TRBD2. Losses at the gene ends were 5 bases for V and 4 bases for J; bases not matched to a gene: 12. The CDR3 contains 18 residues. Germline lookup yields CDR1 SGHRS and CDR2 YFSETQ. In nucleotides, the CDR3 is TGCGCCAGCAGTCCCCCGGGACTAGCGGGAGGTTTAGGAGAGACCCAGTACTTC. Encoded protein: CASSPPGLAGGLGETQYF.

This clonotype turned up a few times. This chain links TRBV2 with TRBJ2-1; TRBD2 agrees at 12 bases. Germline CDR1 SNHLY, CDR2 FYNNEI. The ends lost 5 bases at V and 2 bases at J; junction bases unmatched: 1. The CDR3 is 15 residues long. The CDR3 here is CASSWTSGTYNEQFF. The CDR3, as DNA: TGTGCCAGCAGTTGGACTAGCGGGACCTACAATGAGCAGTTCTTC.

The gene calls are TRBV5-6 and TRBJ2-3, with TRBD1 identical over 10 bases. CDR3 length: 16 amino acids. V lost 4 bases, J lost 4 bases, and 9 bases stayed unmatched. Per the germline V gene, CDR1 is SGHDT and CDR2 is YYEEEE. The CDR3 coding sequence is TGTGCCAGCAGCCGCCGGGACAGGGGAAGGTCAGATACGCAGTATTTT. This sequence encodes CASSRRDRGRSDTQYF.

The V call is TRBV11-1, the J call TRBJ2-2, with TRBD1 matching 7 bases. With 3 bases clipped from V and 1 base from J, the junction kept 14 bases outside the gene matches. Germline V gene sequence: CDR1 SGHAT, CDR2 FQDESV (reference sequence). The CDR3 consists of 19 residues. For the CDR3, the DNA is TGTGCCAGCAGCTTCCCTAGACAGGGTAGCGTTGGGAACACCGGGGAGCTGTTTTTT. Its protein is CASSFPRQGSVGNTGELFF.

This clonotype was seen a handful of times. This chain joins TRBV5-1 and TRBJ2-7; TRBD1 might be the D (5 bases). The CDR3 has 14 residues. Deletions cut 0 bases from V and 5 bases from J, with 12 bases between. CDR1 is SGHRS and CDR2 is YFSETQ in the germline V gene. The CDR3 DNA reads TGCGCCAGCAGCTTGGTGGGAACAGGCGACGAGCAGTACTTC. Its protein is CASSLVGTGDEQYF.

This clonotype was picked up many times. The V call is TRBV12-3 or TRBV12-4, the J call TRBJ2-7; 12 positions match TRBD2. V dropped 5 bases and J dropped 5; count of bases not matched to a gene: 7. The CDR3 has 15 amino acids. The CDR3 bases are TGTGCCAGCAGTAAGACTAGCGGGAGCACCCACGAGCAGTACTTC. Its protein product is CASSKTSGSTHEQYF.

This clonotype was found many times. J is TRBJ1-2 and V is TRBV20-1; no firm D call. CDR3 size: 15 residues. CDR1 is DFQATT, CDR2 SNEGSKA, per germline (reference sequence). Trimming shortened V by 4 bases and J by 0 bases, and 15 bases separated the two germline ends. This CDR3 reads CSAKGGHRANYGYTF. The CDR3 bases are TGCAGTGCTAAGGGTGGGCACCGAGCTAACTATGGCTACACCTTC.

The chain joins TRBV5-1 to TRBJ2-7, with 10 bases aligning to TRBD1. The CDR3 covers 16 residues. Germline loops: CDR1 SGHRS, CDR2 YFSETQ. V trimming: 0 bases; J trimming: 2 bases; junction bases outside the gene matches: 5. This chain's CDR3 is CASSLESGQGAYEQYF. The CDR3 nucleotides are TGCGCCAGCAGCTTGGAATCTGGACAGGGGGCCTACGAGCAGTACTTC.

This clonotype appeared a few times. This chain links TRBV7-9 with TRBJ2-3; TRBD1 aligns across 8 bases. Looked up from germline, CDR1 is SEHNR and CDR2 is FQNEAQ (reference sequence). Trimming cost V 6 bases and J 5 bases; bases outside gene matches: 10. There are 15 residues in the CDR3. Here the CDR3 reads CASRPGQGRVDTQYF. CDR3 coding DNA: TGTGCCAGCAGACCCGGACAGGGTAGGGTAGATACGCAGTATTTT.

This clonotype was recorded at least ten times. With a much larger clone just one base away, this may be a read error. The rearrangement uses TRBV5-1 and TRBJ2-1; 11 bases match TRBD2. The junction had 1 base not matched to a gene; V was cut back by 2 bases and J by 0 bases. Germline V CDR1 and CDR2: SGHRS, YFSETQ. This CDR3 contains 16 residues. The CDR3 spells CASSFTSGSSYNEQFF. CDR3 nucleotide sequence: TGCGCCAGCAGCTTCACTAGCGGGAGCTCCTACAATGAGCAGTTCTTC.

V gene TRBV12-3 or TRBV12-4 combines with J gene TRBJ2-3, with TRBD2 matching 12 bases. Germline trimming cut 6 bases from V and 4 bases from J; bases unmatched to any gene: 5. The CDR3 covers 15 residues. DNA for the CDR3: TGTGCCAGCAGAACCCTAGCGGGAGGGCCAGATACGCAGTATTTT. Protein: CASRTLAGGPDTQYF.

This clonotype has a handful of counts. V and J are TRBV7-9 and TRBJ2-4; 13 nucleotides line up with TRBD2. CDR1 SEHNR and CDR2 FQNEAQ come from the germline V gene (reference sequence). CDR3 size: 16 residues. The V gene end was trimmed by 5 bases and the J gene end by 6 bases; junction bases not matched to a gene: 7. The CDR3 sequence: CASSPGTSGMRNIQYF. The CDR3 nucleotides read TGTGCCAGCAGCCCCGGGACTAGCGGGATGAGAAACATTCAGTACTTC.

This clonotype was seen many times. The J gene is TRBJ2-3, the V gene TRBV5-1, with 9 positions matching TRBD1. The CDR3 consists of 15 residues. Germline lookup yields CDR1 SGHRS and CDR2 YFSETQ. Unmatched junction bases numbered 2, after V lost 0 bases and J lost 3 bases. In DNA form, the CDR3 reads TGCGCCAGCAGCTTGGAGGGACAGGGAACAGATACGCAGTATTTT. It is translated as CASSLEGQGTDTQYF.

The chain joins TRBV5-1 to TRBJ2-5; 7 nucleotides agree with TRBD1. V lost 2 bases, J lost 3 bases, and 7 bases stayed unmatched. Germline V gene lookup returns CDR1 SGHRS and CDR2 YFSETQ. The length of the CDR3 is 15 residues. The CDR3 loop reads CASSLIDRVKETQYF. Written as DNA, the CDR3 is TGCGCCAGCAGCTTAATCGACAGGGTCAAAGAGACCCAGTACTTC.

The chain carries TRBV3-1 and TRBJ2-7, with D hard to call. The CDR3 is 17 residues long. The V and J ends lost 0 bases and 2 bases respectively, with 17 bases between them. Germline assignment: CDR1 LGHDT and CDR2 YNNKEL (reference sequence). CDR3 nucleotides: TGTGCCAGCAGCCAAGAAAGGTGGCCAGGCGATCCCTACGAGCAGTACTTC. Residues: CASSQERWPGDPYEQYF.

This clonotype appeared a few times. The J gene is TRBJ2-3, the V gene TRBV20-1; the D gene is possibly TRBD2 (5 bases). Trimming removed 6 bases from V and 6 bases from J, with 16 bases in between. The CDR3 runs to 13 residues. Germline assignment: CDR1 DFQATT and CDR2 SNEGSKA (reference sequence). CDR3 DNA: TGCAGTGCCCTTCACGGACTGTCTGATACGCAGTATTTT. The encoded protein is CSALHGLSDTQYF.

The V call is TRBV11-3, the J call TRBJ2-1; D remains unclear. CDR1 and CDR2 (germline): SGHNT, YENEEA. Trimming stripped 4 bases from V and 7 bases from J, with 14 bases between. The CDR3 spans 14 residues. The CDR3 spells CASSWLGPGNEQFF. In nucleotides, the CDR3 is TGTGCCAGCAGCTGGCTAGGTCCTGGGAATGAGCAGTTCTTC.

This clonotype was seen repeatedly, ten times or more. The chain employs TRBV5-5 and TRBJ1-5; TRBD1 is a possible D gene (6 bases). This CDR3 is 14 amino acids long. Trimming pared 2 bases from V and 2 bases from J, leaving 8 bases between. CDR1 SGHKS and CDR2 YYEKEE come from the germline V gene (reference sequence). The chain's CDR3 is CASSLGGGNQPQHF. The CDR3 nucleotides are TGTGCCAGCAGCTTAGGGGGAGGCAATCAGCCCCAGCATTTT.